This TCR beta chain derives from a study of blood T cell repertoires in COVID-19. The data were produced by immunoSEQ multiplex PCR, yet TCRdb's version contains in-frame clones alone and is incomplete. Of over 100,000 clones in the sample, 81% are singletons; the top ten hold 8% to 13%. Trimming removed 7 bases at V and 2 bases at J, with 9 bases between. The CDR3 spans 12 residues. This clone was picked up a small number of times. Material for sequencing was peripheral blood. The sequence was collected from a human donor in a cohort sampled during active COVID-19. The J gene is TRBJ2-7, the V gene TRBV12-3 or TRBV12-4, with D perhaps TRBD2 (6 bases). Here the CDR3 reads CASTGETYEQYF. As DNA, the CDR3 is TGTGCCAGCACGGGGGAAACCTACGAGCAGTACTTC.